The rows below give T cell receptor beta chains drawn from one sample of a study of cytomegalovirus exposure and HLA in healthy donors. Generated by immunoSEQ multiplex PCR, the TCRdb table keeps only in-frame clones and is missing some. This sample has 120,000 or so clones, with around 70% found just once. Sequencing was carried out using PBMCs. The origin of the receptors is a man aged 40-50 years in good health and CMV-seropositive. The CDR3 runs from the conserved cysteine through the conserved F or W. The D gene is left open where the match is weak. Not every row has a clone size; where given, it reads once, few, many or a size class.

D gene: NA
J gene: TRBJ1-2
V gene: TRBV2
clone size: NA
CDR3 protein: CASTEQGMGGYTF
CDR3 DNA: TGTGCCAGCACCGAACAGGGAATGGGAGGCTACACCTTC

D gene: TRBD2
J gene: TRBJ2-1
V gene: TRBV7-3
clone size: few
CDR3 protein: CASSSQGGSSYNEQFF
CDR3 DNA: TGTGCCAGCAGCTCACAAGGCGGGAGCTCCTACAATGAGCAGTTCTTC

D gene: TRBD2
J gene: TRBJ2-1
V gene: TRBV19
clone size: NA
CDR3 protein: CASREPGLAGAQQFF
CDR3 DNA: TGTGCCAGTAGGGAACCGGGACTAGCGGGAGCGCAGCAGTTCTTC

D gene: NA
J gene: TRBJ1-5
V gene: TRBV28
clone size: NA
CDR3 protein: CASSPPGGAGNQPQHF
CDR3 DNA: TGTGCCAGCAGTCCCCCGGGGGGCGCTGGCAATCAGCCCCAGCATTTT

D gene: NA
J gene: TRBJ2-1
V gene: TRBV11-1
clone size: NA
CDR3 protein: CASSLHGSGEQFF
CDR3 DNA: TGTGCCAGCAGCTTACACGGGAGTGGTGAGCAGTTCTTC

D gene: NA
J gene: TRBJ2-1
V gene: TRBV5-1
clone size: NA
CDR3 protein: CASSLWTDTYNEQFF
CDR3 DNA: TGCGCCAGCAGCCTGTGGACAGACACCTACAATGAGCAGTTCTTC

D gene: TRBD1
J gene: TRBJ2-5
V gene: TRBV7-3
clone size: NA
CDR3 protein: CASSLRSGGRETQYF
CDR3 DNA: TGTGCCAGCAGCTTAAGGTCAGGGGGAAGAGAGACCCAGTACTTC

D gene: NA
J gene: TRBJ1-1
V gene: TRBV5-1
clone size: NA
CDR3 protein: CASSPQGYGTEAFF
CDR3 DNA: TGCGCCAGCAGCCCACAGGGTTACGGCACTGAAGCTTTCTTT

D gene: TRBD2
J gene: TRBJ2-1
V gene: TRBV7-2
clone size: NA
CDR3 protein: CASSLGGTSGLNNEQFF
CDR3 DNA: TGTGCCAGCAGCTTAGGGGGGACTAGCGGATTAAACAATGAGCAGTTCTTC

D gene: TRBD1
J gene: TRBJ2-5
V gene: TRBV19
clone size: NA
CDR3 protein: CASTNTGEQETQYF
CDR3 DNA: TGTGCCAGTACCAATACAGGGGAACAAGAGACCCAGTACTTC

D gene: TRBD1
J gene: TRBJ2-7
V gene: TRBV28
clone size: NA
CDR3 protein: CASSPGQWDNEQYF
CDR3 DNA: TGTGCCAGCAGTCCGGGACAGTGGGACAACGAGCAGTACTTC

D gene: TRBD2
J gene: TRBJ2-5
V gene: TRBV5-1
clone size: NA
CDR3 protein: CASTVAGGRETQYF
CDR3 DNA: TGCGCCAGCACGGTAGCGGGAGGGCGAGAGACCCAGTACTTC

D gene: TRBD1
J gene: TRBJ1-5
V gene: TRBV19
clone size: few
CDR3 protein: CASKLGTGVQPQHF
CDR3 DNA: TGTGCCAGTAAGCTGGGGACAGGGGTTCAGCCCCAGCATTTT

D gene: TRBD2
J gene: TRBJ2-1
V gene: TRBV27
clone size: NA
CDR3 protein: CASRPTSAVYNEQFF
CDR3 DNA: TGTGCCAGCAGACCGACTAGCGCCGTCTACAATGAGCAGTTCTTC

D gene: NA
J gene: TRBJ2-2
V gene: TRBV5-1
clone size: few
CDR3 protein: CASRGTGHTGELFF
CDR3 DNA: TGCGCCAGCAGGGGTACAGGGCACACCGGGGAGCTGTTTTTT

D gene: TRBD1
J gene: TRBJ1-1
V gene: TRBV7-9
clone size: NA
CDR3 protein: CASSLRQGFDTEAFF
CDR3 DNA: TGTGCCAGCAGCTTAAGACAGGGGTTTGACACTGAAGCTTTCTTT

D gene: NA
J gene: TRBJ2-5
V gene: TRBV19
clone size: NA
CDR3 protein: CASSVTSRETQYF
CDR3 DNA: TGTGCCAGTAGTGTGACTAGTAGGGAGACCCAGTACTTC